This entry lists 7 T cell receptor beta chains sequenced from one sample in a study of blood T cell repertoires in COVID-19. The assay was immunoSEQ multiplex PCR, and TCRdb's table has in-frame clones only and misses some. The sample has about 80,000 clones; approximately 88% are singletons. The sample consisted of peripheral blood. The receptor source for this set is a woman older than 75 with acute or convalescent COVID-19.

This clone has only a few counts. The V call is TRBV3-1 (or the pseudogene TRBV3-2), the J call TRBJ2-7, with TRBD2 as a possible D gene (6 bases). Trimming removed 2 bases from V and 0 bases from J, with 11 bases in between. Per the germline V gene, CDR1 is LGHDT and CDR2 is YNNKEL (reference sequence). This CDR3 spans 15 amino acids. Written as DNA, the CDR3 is TGTGCCAGCAGCCAAAGCCCTAGCGACTCCTACGAGCAGTACTTC. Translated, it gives CASSQSPSDSYEQYF.

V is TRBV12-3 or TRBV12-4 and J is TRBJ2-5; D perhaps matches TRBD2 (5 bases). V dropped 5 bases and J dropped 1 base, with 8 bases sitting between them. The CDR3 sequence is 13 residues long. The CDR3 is CASSHTSQETQYF. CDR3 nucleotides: TGTGCCAGCAGTCATACTAGCCAAGAGACCCAGTACTTC.

CDR3 sequence: CSAGETYEQYF. DNA for the CDR3: TGCAGTGCCGGGGAAACCTACGAGCAGTACTTC. This chain connects TRBV20-1 to TRBJ2-7; perhaps TRBD2 as D (5 bases). In germline, CDR1 is DFQATT, CDR2 SNEGSKA (reference sequence). V was cut by 6 bases and J by 2 bases, with 8 bases left in between. The CDR3 totals 11 residues.

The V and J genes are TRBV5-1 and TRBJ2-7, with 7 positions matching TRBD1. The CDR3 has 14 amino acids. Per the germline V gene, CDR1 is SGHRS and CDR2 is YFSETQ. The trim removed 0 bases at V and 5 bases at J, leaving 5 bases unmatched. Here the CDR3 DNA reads TGCGCCAGCAGCTTGGGGAGACAGGGCCACGAGCAGTACTTC. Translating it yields CASSLGRQGHEQYF.

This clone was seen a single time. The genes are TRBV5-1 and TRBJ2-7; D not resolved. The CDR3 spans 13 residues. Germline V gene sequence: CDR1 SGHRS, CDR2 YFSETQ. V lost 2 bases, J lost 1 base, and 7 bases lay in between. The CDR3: CASSFSQSYEQYF. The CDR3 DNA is TGCGCCAGCAGCTTTTCGCAGTCCTACGAGCAGTACTTC.

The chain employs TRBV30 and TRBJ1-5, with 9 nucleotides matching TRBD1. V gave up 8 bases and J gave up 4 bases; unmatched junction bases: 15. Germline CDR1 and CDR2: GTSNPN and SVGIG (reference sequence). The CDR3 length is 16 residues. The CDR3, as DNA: TGTGCCGCAACTCCGGGACAGGGTCTAGGAAATCAGCCCCAGCATTTT. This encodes CAATPGQGLGNQPQHF.

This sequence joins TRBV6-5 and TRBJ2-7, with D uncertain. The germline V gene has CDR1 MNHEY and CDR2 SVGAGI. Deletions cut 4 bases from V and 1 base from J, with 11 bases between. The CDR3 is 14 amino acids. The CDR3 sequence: CASSSGLFSYEQYF. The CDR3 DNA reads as TGTGCCAGCAGTTCAGGCCTATTTTCCTACGAGCAGTACTTC.